A selection of T cell receptor beta chains follows, all from one sample in a study of blood T cell repertoires in COVID-19. The protocol was immunoSEQ multiplex PCR, while the TCRdb copy is restricted to in-frame clones and leaves out a portion. There are some 97,000 clones in the sample; around 85% occur only once, and 2.7% lies in the top ten. Sequenced sample: PBMCs or T cells enriched from blood (not recorded which). These receptors all come from a woman aged 45-60 years who had recovered from COVID-19. Each CDR3 is given without its conserved first and last residue. Each record gives: V gene, J gene, clone size, CDR3 protein. Some rows mark clone size as missing; the rest say once, few, many or name a class of expanded clone.

v_call: TRBV27; j_call: TRBJ2-6; clone_size: -; cdr3_aa: ASSLTRGSGANVLT
v_call: TRBV24-1; j_call: TRBJ1-2; clone_size: -; cdr3_aa: ATSGTGIVGYT
v_call: TRBV29-1; j_call: TRBJ2-7; clone_size: -; cdr3_aa: SVKTSGRNEQY
v_call: TRBV19; j_call: TRBJ1-1; clone_size: -; cdr3_aa: ASSTRQGVNTEAF
v_call: TRBV5-4; j_call: TRBJ2-2; clone_size: -; cdr3_aa: ASSGTGNTGELF
v_call: TRBV5-1; j_call: TRBJ2-7; clone_size: -; cdr3_aa: ASSSFTPGLLYEQY
v_call: TRBV9; j_call: TRBJ1-6; clone_size: -; cdr3_aa: ASSATPRLGTLH
v_call: TRBV28; j_call: TRBJ1-1; clone_size: few; cdr3_aa: ASSFFFSGTGGEAF
v_call: TRBV11-2; j_call: TRBJ2-7; clone_size: -; cdr3_aa: ASSFSTSYEQY
v_call: TRBV7-9; j_call: TRBJ1-1; clone_size: -; cdr3_aa: ASLSGTTEAF
v_call: TRBV5-1; j_call: TRBJ1-2; clone_size: -; cdr3_aa: ASSPQTGINYGYT
v_call: TRBV29-1; j_call: TRBJ1-2; clone_size: -; cdr3_aa: SVQGTGGGYGYT
v_call: TRBV7-9; j_call: TRBJ1-4; clone_size: -; cdr3_aa: ASSPRREDNEKLF
v_call: TRBV27; j_call: TRBJ1-1; clone_size: -; cdr3_aa: ASSLIPILTRTRRNTEAF
v_call: TRBV9; j_call: TRBJ2-7; clone_size: -; cdr3_aa: ASSVAWRTGAAEQY
v_call: TRBV27; j_call: TRBJ2-1; clone_size: -; cdr3_aa: ASSLRLAGGHNEQF
v_call: TRBV6-5; j_call: TRBJ1-1; clone_size: once; cdr3_aa: ASSRFSRGTEAF
v_call: TRBV28; j_call: TRBJ2-5; clone_size: -; cdr3_aa: ASRTDRGLTETQY
v_call: TRBV2; j_call: TRBJ2-3; clone_size: once; cdr3_aa: ASSHDRSTDTQY
v_call: TRBV6-1; j_call: TRBJ1-3; clone_size: -; cdr3_aa: ASSELEGTTGNTIY
v_call: TRBV21-1; j_call: TRBJ1-3; clone_size: -; cdr3_aa: ASSPPGQGGSGNTIY
v_call: TRBV28; j_call: TRBJ1-1; clone_size: -; cdr3_aa: ASSVQGALFEAF
v_call: TRBV5-1; j_call: TRBJ1-4; clone_size: once; cdr3_aa: ASSLEAGGSEKLF
v_call: TRBV27; j_call: TRBJ2-2; clone_size: few; cdr3_aa: ASSLSGVWGGELF
v_call: TRBV29-1; j_call: TRBJ2-5; clone_size: -; cdr3_aa: SVLRQETQY
v_call: TRBV28; j_call: TRBJ1-2; clone_size: -; cdr3_aa: ASSPVQGANGYT
v_call: TRBV27; j_call: TRBJ2-1; clone_size: few; cdr3_aa: ASSLGLAPNEQF
v_call: TRBV9; j_call: TRBJ2-7; clone_size: -; cdr3_aa: ASSVFPSGSESYEQY
v_call: TRBV18; j_call: TRBJ2-3; clone_size: -; cdr3_aa: ASSPKGGKADTQY
v_call: TRBV4-1; j_call: TRBJ2-2; clone_size: -; cdr3_aa: ASSQEGRGGSTGELF
v_call: TRBV5-1; j_call: TRBJ2-2; clone_size: -; cdr3_aa: ASSFSSANTGELF
v_call: TRBV4-1; j_call: TRBJ2-5; clone_size: -; cdr3_aa: ASSQEGGRPGETQY
v_call: TRBV5-1; j_call: TRBJ1-4; clone_size: -; cdr3_aa: ASSLMGAREKLF
v_call: TRBV19; j_call: TRBJ1-4; clone_size: large; cdr3_aa: ASSITPSPAGKLF
v_call: TRBV23-1; j_call: TRBJ2-6; clone_size: -; cdr3_aa: ASSQSRGTLTSGANVLT
v_call: TRBV4-2; j_call: TRBJ2-1; clone_size: -; cdr3_aa: ASSQLGFGTGSLNEQF
v_call: TRBV16; j_call: TRBJ1-4; clone_size: -; cdr3_aa: ASSQLREKLF
v_call: TRBV6-2/TRBV6-3; j_call: TRBJ2-7; clone_size: -; cdr3_aa: ASSPVGGTHEQY
v_call: TRBV15; j_call: TRBJ1-5; clone_size: -; cdr3_aa: ATSRDRQPQH
v_call: TRBV5-1; j_call: TRBJ1-2; clone_size: once; cdr3_aa: ASSPQQGGLKRDYGYT
v_call: TRBV7-7; j_call: TRBJ2-1; clone_size: -; cdr3_aa: ASSRIPGAVWTGTYNEQF
v_call: TRBV27; j_call: TRBJ1-1; clone_size: -; cdr3_aa: ASSRGGTEAF
v_call: TRBV5-1; j_call: TRBJ2-1; clone_size: -; cdr3_aa: ASSLGGAGEQF
v_call: TRBV7-9; j_call: TRBJ2-2; clone_size: few; cdr3_aa: ASSFPAGELF
v_call: TRBV5-6; j_call: TRBJ1-1; clone_size: -; cdr3_aa: ASSLLAGWAF
v_call: TRBV3-1/TRBV3-2; j_call: TRBJ2-7; clone_size: once; cdr3_aa: ASSRVVGPPYEQY
v_call: TRBV7-3; j_call: TRBJ2-1; clone_size: -; cdr3_aa: ASSRLAGAFNEQF
v_call: TRBV28; j_call: TRBJ2-1; clone_size: -; cdr3_aa: ASSFGSGGANEQF
v_call: TRBV30; j_call: TRBJ1-2; clone_size: -; cdr3_aa: AWETGMRGGGYT
v_call: TRBV5-4; j_call: TRBJ2-7; clone_size: -; cdr3_aa: ASSLGGPLTYEQY
v_call: TRBV9; j_call: TRBJ2-5; clone_size: -; cdr3_aa: ASSPTGLQETQY
v_call: TRBV5-1; j_call: TRBJ2-7; clone_size: -; cdr3_aa: ASGRGLQLGEQY
v_call: TRBV5-1; j_call: TRBJ1-3; clone_size: few; cdr3_aa: ASSLQGVGNTIY
v_call: TRBV12-3/TRBV12-4; j_call: TRBJ1-1; clone_size: -; cdr3_aa: ASTHHRVTEAF